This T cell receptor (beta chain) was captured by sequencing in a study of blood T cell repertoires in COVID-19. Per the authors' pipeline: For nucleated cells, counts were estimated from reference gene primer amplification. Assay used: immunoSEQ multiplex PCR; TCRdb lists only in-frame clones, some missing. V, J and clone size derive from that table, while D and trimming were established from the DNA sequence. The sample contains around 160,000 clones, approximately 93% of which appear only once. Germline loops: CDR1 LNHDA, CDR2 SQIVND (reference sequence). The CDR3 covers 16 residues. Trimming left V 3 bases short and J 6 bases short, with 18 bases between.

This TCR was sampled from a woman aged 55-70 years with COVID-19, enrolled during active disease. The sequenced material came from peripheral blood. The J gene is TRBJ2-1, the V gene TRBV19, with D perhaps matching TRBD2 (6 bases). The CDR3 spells CASSIARGALVNEQFF. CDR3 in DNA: TGTGCCAGTAGTATTGCCCGCGGGGCGCTCGTCAATGAGCAGTTCTTC.